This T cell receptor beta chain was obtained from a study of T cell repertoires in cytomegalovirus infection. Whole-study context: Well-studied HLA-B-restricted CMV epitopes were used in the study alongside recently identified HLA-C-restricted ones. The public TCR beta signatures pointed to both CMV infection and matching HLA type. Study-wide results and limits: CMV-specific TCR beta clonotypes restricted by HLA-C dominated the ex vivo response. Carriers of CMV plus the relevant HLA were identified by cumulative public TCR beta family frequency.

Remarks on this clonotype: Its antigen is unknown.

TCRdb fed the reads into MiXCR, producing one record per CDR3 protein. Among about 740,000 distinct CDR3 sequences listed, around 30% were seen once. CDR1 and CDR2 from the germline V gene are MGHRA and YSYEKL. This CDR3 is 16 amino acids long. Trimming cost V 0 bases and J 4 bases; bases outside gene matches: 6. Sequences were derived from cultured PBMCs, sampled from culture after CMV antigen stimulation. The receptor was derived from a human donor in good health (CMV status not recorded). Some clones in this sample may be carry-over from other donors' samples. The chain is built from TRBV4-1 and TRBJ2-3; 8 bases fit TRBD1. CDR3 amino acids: CASSQDYGGQADTQYF. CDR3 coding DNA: TGCGCCAGCAGCCAAGATTACGGGGGACAGGCAGATACGCAGTATTTT.